Listed below are T cell receptor beta chains from one sample, sequenced in a study of blood T cell repertoires in COVID-19. Sequencing was performed with immunoSEQ multiplex PCR; in TCRdb, only in-frame clones are kept and a portion is missing. There are over 200,000 clones in the sample; roughly 85% occur only once, and roughly 2.5% lies in the top ten. Sequenced: peripheral blood. The source of these receptors is a woman between 40 and 50 years old with active or convalescent COVID-19. The conserved cysteine and the conserved F or W are not part of the CDR3 here.

TRBV19,TRBJ2-7,ATPLYPGQGPYEQY
TRBV6-5,TRBJ1-1,ASSPSAMNTEAF
TRBV5-8,TRBJ1-3,ASSFGQSSGNTIY
TRBV19,TRBJ2-1,ASSDRGAYNEQF
TRBV3-1/TRBV3-2,TRBJ2-2,ASSQQSWPGELF
TRBV7-8,TRBJ1-1,ASSFQGAGTEAF
TRBV7-2,TRBJ1-1,ASSLEAVQEAF
TRBV21-1,TRBJ2-3,ASSKPKAGVFTDTQY
TRBV7-6,TRBJ1-2,ASSSNVQGANGYT
TRBV6-5,TRBJ1-1,ASREDGGKGTEAF
TRBV29-1,TRBJ2-3,SALSGTEGTDTQY
TRBV12-3/TRBV12-4,TRBJ1-3,ASILRSGNTIY
TRBV2,TRBJ1-2,ASSRQGSNYGYT
TRBV7-8,TRBJ1-3,ASSFPVDRGSIPGNTIY
TRBV6-5,TRBJ1-1,ASSGQGPNTEAF
TRBV10-3,TRBJ1-2,AISGTDYGYT
TRBV9,TRBJ2-1,ASSFPTSGADNEQF
TRBV3-1/TRBV3-2,TRBJ2-1,ASSPTQDEQF
TRBV19,TRBJ2-7,ASSLRQGGVGVYEQY
TRBV7-2,TRBJ2-1,ASSLGANSYNEQF
TRBV19,TRBJ1-2,ASKQGNYGYT
TRBV7-6,TRBJ1-3,ASSLAQGRAGNTIY
TRBV3-1/TRBV3-2,TRBJ2-7,ASSQTTSGRDEQY
TRBV19,TRBJ2-3,ASSKGETTDTQY
TRBV9,TRBJ1-1,ASSVGTGGGIWNTEAF
TRBV6-6,TRBJ1-2,AGNDRNYGYT
TRBV14,TRBJ1-2,ASSPGVHGYT
TRBV27,TRBJ2-2,ASRNRGMSMKMNTGELF
TRBV7-3,TRBJ2-1,ASRASGSMNEQF
TRBV5-1,TRBJ1-1,ASSQDGGGDTEAF
TRBV19,TRBJ1-1,ASSSGVGREAF
TRBV11-2,TRBJ1-3,ASSLERSNSGNTIY
TRBV10-3,TRBJ1-1,AITWTENTEAF
TRBV19,TRBJ2-1,ASRFEISSYNEQF
TRBV29-1,TRBJ2-3,SVEIGQGLAGDTQY
TRBV12-5,TRBJ2-1,ASGLALGGSGDYNEQF
TRBV30,TRBJ1-1,AWSHLGRGTEAF
TRBV7-3,TRBJ1-1,ASSLDSYTEAF
TRBV5-1,TRBJ2-5,ASGSRDLWKETQY
TRBV7-9,TRBJ2-1,ASSRTSGNRDEQF
TRBV10-3,TRBJ2-2,AIRDRLNTGELF
TRBV5-6,TRBJ2-4,ASSLVRAPKNIQY
TRBV11-3,TRBJ2-1,ASSLGLSYNEQF
TRBV19,TRBJ1-6,ASRSDNSPLH
TRBV5-4,TRBJ2-1,ASSLGTSGGYEQF